The next 22 T cell receptor beta chains were all read from a single sample in a study of spatial heterogeneity in lung cancer. TCRdb re-analysed the 5' RACE reads in MiXCR, keeping a single row per CDR3 protein. The table lists about 86,000 distinct CDR3 sequences, 10% to 15% of them singletons, with 4.6% in the top ten. Time point described: sample taken at primary tumor resection. From tumor, nontumor lung or frozen PBMC, whole RNA was taken unsorted for sequencing. Here the sequenced sample was PBMCs, taken at surgery. The receptors come from a male donor with early-stage non-small cell lung cancer.

The J gene is TRBJ1-2, the V gene TRBV5-1; 7 nucleotides agree with TRBD1. V lost 4 bases to trimming and J lost 3 bases; unmatched junction nucleotides: 9. This CDR3 is built from 15 residues. The germline CDR1 and CDR2 sequences are SGHRS and YFSETQ. The chain's CDR3 is CASSTRTGHDYGYTF. The DNA for the CDR3 is TGCGCCAGCAGCACTCGGACAGGTCACGACTATGGCTACACCTTC.

This chain uses TRBV7-3 with TRBJ1-5, with D maybe TRBD1 (5 bases). Trimming left V 10 bases short and J 3 bases short, with 13 bases between. The germline gives CDR1 SGHTA, CDR2 FQGTGA. This CDR3 region has 13 residues. For the CDR3, the DNA is TGTGCCACTTCGGGGCCGATCAATCAGCCCCAGCATTTT. Its translation: CATSGPINQPQHF.

This chain uses TRBV6-1 with TRBJ1-1, with unresolved D. Trimming left V 2 bases short and J 4 bases short, with 20 bases between. There are 17 residues in the CDR3. Germline lookup yields CDR1 MNHNS and CDR2 SASEGT. The CDR3 region is CASSESEGNLQSTEAFF. CDR3 DNA: TGTGCCAGCAGTGAAAGTGAAGGGAACCTCCAGAGCACTGAAGCTTTCTTT.

The rearrangement joins TRBV20-1 to TRBJ2-1; D is unclear. Germline lookup yields CDR1 DFQATT and CDR2 SNEGSKA (reference sequence). V shed 4 bases and J shed 10 bases, with 11 bases lying between them. This CDR3 is built from 11 residues. In nucleotides, the CDR3 is TGCAGTGCTACCCCCGCGAGGGAGCAGTTCTTC. Translating it yields CSATPAREQFF.

This clonotype was seen more than once but under ten times. The J gene is TRBJ2-7, the V gene TRBV5-6; 9 bases are shared with TRBD1. Germline loops: CDR1 SGHDT, CDR2 YYEEEE. V gave up 4 bases and J gave up 7 bases; unmatched junction bases: 3. This CDR3 has 12 residues. The chain's CDR3 is CASSPGQGEQYF. DNA of the CDR3: TGTGCCAGCAGCCCCGGACAGGGGGAGCAGTACTTC.

This rearrangement joins TRBV11-2 to TRBJ2-6; D uncertain. Germline CDR1 is SGHAT and CDR2 is FQNNGV. This CDR3 is 13 amino acids long. The germline V and J ends were trimmed by 5 bases and 5 bases, with 7 bases remaining between them. CDR3 residues: CASSQARANVLTF. For the CDR3, the DNA is TGTGCCAGCAGCCAGGCAAGGGCCAACGTCCTGACTTTC.

Concerning this clonotype: This may be a read error, as it is one base from a much larger clone. The V and J genes are TRBV20-1 and TRBJ2-7; D may be TRBD1 (5 bases). The CDR3 totals 10 residues. CDR1 is DFQATT and CDR2 is SNEGSKA in the germline V gene (reference sequence). CDR3 loop: CGAKGHEQYF. For the CDR3, the DNA is TGCGGTGCTAAGGGGCACGAGCAGTACTTC.

The chain has TRBV3-1 and TRBJ2-1; a possible D gene is TRBD2 (6 bases). The CDR3 is made up of 16 amino acids. Germline V gives CDR1 LGHDT, CDR2 YNNKEL (reference sequence). Trimming shortened V by 0 bases and J by 6 bases, and 15 bases separated the two germline ends. CDR3 loop: CASSQDGLRLSNEQFF. In DNA form, the CDR3 reads TGTGCCAGCAGCCAAGATGGACTACGATTATCCAATGAGCAGTTCTTC.

This rearrangement joins TRBV30 to TRBJ1-2; no firm D call. The CDR3 is made up of 15 amino acids. Germline CDR1 is GTSNPN and CDR2 is SVGIG (reference sequence). Between the trimmed V and J ends, which lost 3 bases and 5 bases, there was a span of 19 bases. DNA of the CDR3: TGTGCCTGGAGCGAAAAGGCGAGGGAATGGTATGGCTACACCTTC. As protein: CAWSEKAREWYGYTF.

The genes are TRBV7-9 and TRBJ2-5, with D perhaps assigned TRBD1 or TRBD2 (5 bases each). Trimming removed 5 bases from V and 5 bases from J, with 12 bases in between. Germline values: CDR1 SEHNR, CDR2 FQNEAQ (reference sequence). The CDR3 contains 13 residues. The CDR3 coding sequence is TGTGCCAGCAGCACCGGAGAGGGGGAGACCCAGTACTTC. Translation gives CASSTGEGETQYF.

Ten or more counts support this clonotype. V gene TRBV20-1 combines with J gene TRBJ1-1; D unclear. The CDR3 extends over 13 amino acids. Germline V gene sequence: CDR1 DFQATT, CDR2 SNEGSKA (reference sequence). Trimming took off 3 bases at V and 4 bases at J, with 12 bases between the two ends. CDR3 loop: CSASFRWTTEAFF. In DNA, the CDR3 is TGCAGTGCTAGCTTTCGGTGGACCACTGAAGCTTTCTTT.

The rearrangement links TRBV11-2 to TRBJ2-5; weak D call: TRBD1 (5 bases). Trimming left V 4 bases short and J 0 bases short, with 15 bases between. The CDR3 consists of 16 residues. The germline V gene encodes CDR1 SGHAT and CDR2 FQNNGV. DNA for the CDR3: TGTGCCAGCAGCTCCCTCGTTTACAGGAACCAAGAGACCCAGTACTTC. It translates to CASSSLVYRNQETQYF. The full variable domain, its missing parts supplied by reference TRBV11-2 and TRBJ2-5, is EAGVAQSPRYKIIEKRQSVAFWCNPISGHATLYWYQQILGQGPKLLIQFQNNGVVDDSQLPKDRFSAERLKGVDSTLKIQPAKLEDSAVYLCASSSLVYRNQETQYFGPGTRLLVL.

This clonotype was seen a handful of times. The chain is built from TRBV5-5 and TRBJ2-1, with TRBD2 identical over 13 bases. The germline gives CDR1 SGHKS, CDR2 YYEKEE (reference sequence). V shed 3 bases, J shed 6 bases, and the junction held 6 bases outside the gene matches. This CDR3 comprises 16 residues. The CDR3, as DNA: TGTGCCAGCAGCTCGGGACTAGCGGGGCTAGGCAATGAGCAGTTCTTC. It encodes CASSSGLAGLGNEQFF.

This clonotype was observed a handful of times. DNA for the CDR3: TGTGCCAGCAGTTCAGGGGATGGCAATCAGCCCCAGCATTTT. Its protein product is CASSSGDGNQPQHF. V usage is TRBV2 and J usage is TRBJ1-5, with D perhaps matching TRBD1 (6 bases). CDR3 size: 14 residues. Trimming pared 5 bases from V and 2 bases from J, leaving 10 bases between. The germline gives CDR1 SNHLY, CDR2 FYNNEI.

The rearrangement links TRBV20-1 to TRBJ2-3, with 9 bases lining up with TRBD2. The CDR3 covers 14 residues. Germline-derived CDR1 and CDR2 are DFQATT and SNEGSKA (reference sequence). V was clipped by 6 bases and J by 2 bases; unmatched bases: 6. Here the CDR3 DNA reads TGCAGTGCCCGGACTAGCGCTTACACAGATACGCAGTATTTT. It translates to CSARTSAYTDTQYF.

The chain is built from TRBV29-1 and TRBJ1-2; no firm D call. With 6 bases removed from V and 2 bases from J, the gap between germline ends came to 10 bases. Looked up from germline, CDR1 is SQVTM and CDR2 is ANQGSEA. This CDR3 spans 12 amino acids. The CDR3, as DNA: TGCAGCGTCAACGACCGAAACTATGGCTACACCTTC. It translates to CSVNDRNYGYTF.

The chain uses TRBV7-8 and TRBJ2-4; 7 bases are a match to TRBD1. Looked up from germline, CDR1 is SGHVS and CDR2 is FQNEAQ. V was pared by 5 bases and J by 2 bases, with 3 bases of the junction left unmatched. The CDR3 loop spans 14 amino acids. DNA of the CDR3: TGTGCCAGCAGCCTACAGGGGACCAAAAACATTCAGTACTTC. Protein: CASSLQGTKNIQYF.

The chain combines TRBV29-1 with TRBJ2-5; TRBD1 aligns across 7 bases. The CDR3 extends over 12 amino acids. Germline V gene data show CDR1 as SQVTM and CDR2 as ANQGSEA. V was clipped by 5 bases and J by 4 bases; unmatched bases: 4. The CDR3 spells CSVLTGVETQYF. The CDR3 bases are TGCAGCGTTCTTACAGGGGTAGAGACCCAGTACTTC.

This chain joins TRBV5-1 and TRBJ2-3; no definite D call. Trimming shortened V by 7 bases and J by 0 bases, and 12 bases separated the two germline ends. The CDR3 loop spans 14 amino acids. The germline gives CDR1 SGHRS, CDR2 YFSETQ. Here the CDR3 reads CASRSSSSTDTQYF. CDR3 nucleotides: TGCGCCAGCCGCAGTAGCTCTAGCACAGATACGCAGTATTTT.

The sample holds a few counts of this clonotype. This chain links TRBV11-2 with TRBJ2-1; 10 nucleotides align to TRBD2. Germline V CDR1 and CDR2: SGHAT, FQNNGV. The CDR3 length is 17 residues. V dropped 2 bases and J dropped 3; count of bases not matched to a gene: 7. Here the CDR3 reads CASSLSGGVNFYNEQFF. The CDR3, as DNA: TGTGCCAGCAGCTTAAGCGGGGGGGTAAATTTCTACAATGAGCAGTTCTTC.

The chain has TRBV14 and TRBJ1-3; TRBD1 is a possible D gene (5 bases). The CDR3 runs 16 residues. Trimming left V 5 bases short and J 0 bases short, with 14 bases between. Germline V gives CDR1 SGHDN, CDR2 FVKESK. CDR3 nucleotides: TGTGCCAGCAGCATTAGACAGAGTTCCTCTGGAAACACCATATATTTT. It encodes CASSIRQSSSGNTIYF. Together with reference TRBV14 and TRBJ1-3, the CDR3 gives the full variable domain: EAGVTQFPSHSVIEKGQTVTLRCDPISGHDNLYWYRRVMGKEIKFLLHFVKESKQDESGMPNNRFLAERTGGTYSTLKVQPAELEDSGVYFCASSIRQSSSGNTIYFGEGSWLTVV.

Many counts were recorded for this clonotype. The genes are TRBV7-2 and TRBJ2-6, with TRBD1 identical over 8 bases. Germline V CDR1 and CDR2: SGHTA, FQGNSA. V gave up 3 bases and J gave up 4 bases; unmatched junction bases: 8. The CDR3 contains 17 residues. This CDR3 reads CASSFTGGGAGANVLTF. The CDR3 region has the DNA TGTGCCAGCAGCTTCACAGGGGGTGGTGCAGGGGCCAACGTCCTGACTTTC.